This TCR beta chain appears in the sequencing data of a study of early T cells in non-severe SARS-CoV-2 infection. V shed 5 bases and J 0 bases; nucleotides not matched to a gene: 6. The CDR3 is 16 amino acids. Germline V CDR1 and CDR2: SEHNR, FQNEAQ (reference sequence). This clonotype has only one observation. This may stem from a read error, because a much larger clone lies one nucleotide away. The CDR3 does not close with the conserved phenylalanine or tryptophan, likely indicating a read error. One entry per CDR3 protein, called by TCRdb with MiXCR from the 5' RACE reads. The table lists fewer than 60,000 distinct CDR3 sequences, about 9.3% of them singletons.

The sequenced sample consisted of whole blood. The chain links TRBV7-9 to TRBJ2-1; TRBD1 aligns across 8 bases. The sequence came from an adult who was a healthcare worker with PCR-confirmed SARS-CoV-2 infection or an uninfected control (not recorded which). Written as DNA, the CDR3 is TGTGCCAGCAGCCGACAGGGGATAAGCTCCTACAATGAGCAGTTCTCC. Protein sequence: CASSRQGISSYNEQFS.